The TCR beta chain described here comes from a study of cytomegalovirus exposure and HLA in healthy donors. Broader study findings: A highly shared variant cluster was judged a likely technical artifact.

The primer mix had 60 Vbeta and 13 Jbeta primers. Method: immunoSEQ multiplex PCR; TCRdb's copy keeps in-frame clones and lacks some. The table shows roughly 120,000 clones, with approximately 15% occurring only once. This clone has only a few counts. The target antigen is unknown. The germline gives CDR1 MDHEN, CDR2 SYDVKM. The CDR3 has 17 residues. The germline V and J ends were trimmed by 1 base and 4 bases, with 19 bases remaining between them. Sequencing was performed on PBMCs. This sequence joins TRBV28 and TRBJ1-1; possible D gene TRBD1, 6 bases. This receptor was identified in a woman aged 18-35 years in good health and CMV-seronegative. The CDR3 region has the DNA TGTGCCAGCAGTTTATCGGCAGGGGAGTGGTCTGTCACTGAAGCTTTCTTT. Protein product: CASSLSAGEWSVTEAFF.